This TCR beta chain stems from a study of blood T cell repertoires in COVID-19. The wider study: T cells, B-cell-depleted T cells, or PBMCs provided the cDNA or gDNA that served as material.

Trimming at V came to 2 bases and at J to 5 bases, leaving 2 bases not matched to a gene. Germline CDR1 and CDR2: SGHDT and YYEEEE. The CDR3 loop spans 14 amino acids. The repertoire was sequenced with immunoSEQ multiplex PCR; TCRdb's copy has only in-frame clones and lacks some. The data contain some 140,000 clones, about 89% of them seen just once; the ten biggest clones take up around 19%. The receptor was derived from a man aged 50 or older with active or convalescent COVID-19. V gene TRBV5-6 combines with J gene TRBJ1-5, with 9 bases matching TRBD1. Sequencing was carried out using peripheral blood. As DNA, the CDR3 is TGTGCCAGCAGCTTTAGGACAGGGGATCAGCCCCAGCATTTT. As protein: CASSFRTGDQPQHF.